This T cell receptor beta chain appears in the sequencing data of a study of CD8+ T cells in alopecia areata (dated by TCRdb to 2017 to 2018). In the study overall: The treated patients, all with moderate-to-severe alopecia areata, were enrolled in an open-label pilot trial of oral tofacitinib given at 5 to 10 mg twice daily. Tofacitinib was given for 6 to 18 months, followed by 6 months of follow-up off drug to assess delayed response and recurrence. To study T cell clonal expansion in alopecia areata, the researchers applied high-throughput TCRbeta sequencing to both the C3H/HeJ mouse model and human patients. Scalp tissue and sorted CD4+ and CD8+ peripheral blood T cells from patchy and totalis/universalis alopecia areata patients and from healthy controls were covered by human TCRbeta sequencing. Patients on tofacitinib were biopsied at baseline and after 4 and 24 weeks of treatment, and several of the patients also had a later scalp biopsy. Clonality in the scalp was compared among normal scalp (n=4), patchy alopecia areata scalp (n=8), and alopecia totalis/universalis scalp (n=8). RNA came from the PAXgene miRNA kit for fixed scalp, the miRNeasy kit for PBMCs, and the RNeasy kit for mouse skin. immunoSEQ multiplex PCR using 35 Vbeta forward primers and 13 Jbeta reverse primers was used to amplify TCRbeta CDR3 regions.

Overall study outcomes, separate from this receptor: Scalp TCR repertoire analysis is complicated because resident alphabeta T cells in normal human skin are also sequenced, whereas mouse skin is dominated by gammadelta T cells. Shared TCR sequences between patients were less evident than in mice, which may be partly attributable to HLA diversity in the patient population. Compared with normal scalp, lesional scalp, particularly in alopecia totalis/universalis, had higher clonality and more expanded CD8+ clones, which suggests antigenic drive.

Library preparation was by the immunoSEQ multiplex PCR assay. RNA was extracted from all samples and reverse transcribed into cDNA, which served as template for TCR sequencing. First-strand cDNA was synthesized with SuperScript III using a 2:1 mix of oligo-dT and random hexamers. A synthetic immune receptor repertoire was used to assess amplification bias, and residual bias was removed computationally. The authors' pipeline ran thus. Raw reads were preprocessed to remove errors, and CDR3 was defined according to IMGT conventions as the region from the conserved cysteine to phenylalanine. Clonality was computed by normalizing Shannon entropy by log2 of the number of productive unique TCRs and subtracting the result from 1. CD4 or CD8 identity of scalp clones was inferred by cross-referencing scalp TCRbeta sequences with sorted blood CD4 and CD8 repertoires. What TCRdb holds here is the immuneACCESS table cut down to in-frame rearrangements. Part of the clones is not present; checked against another copy, under half of the missing clones reflect an unresolved V gene, and the others are unexplained. The D gene and trimming were derived from the DNA, and the V and J assignments and clone size from that table. Recorded for this sample are 150,000 or so clones; approximately 87% of them occurred a single time. The leading ten clones occupy about 15% of the sample.

In the case of this clone: What antigen it recognizes has not been identified. Per-nucleotide qualities are absent, and no much larger clonotype sits a single base away.

CDR1 is given as SSHAT and CDR2 as FNYEAQ, both from the germline V gene (reference sequence). V is reduced by 5 bases and J by 0 bases, leaving a spacing of 10 bases between them. The CDR3 holds 15 amino acids from the cysteine to the phenylalanine. The read is trimmed to its CDR3 DNA, 45 bases read in frame from base 1. This specimen's time point label, interpreted: baseline before oral tofacitinib. Peripheral blood and lesional scalp punch biopsies were obtained from patients with alopecia areata. PBMCs were separated by density centrifugation and stained for CD3, CD4 and CD8, after which CD4+ and CD8+ T cells were sorted on a FACSAria.

The chain is assembled from TRBV7-7 and TRBJ1-4; a confident D gene designation cannot be given. The sample in question was CD8+ T cells sorted from blood, obtained at week 0. This sequence was found in a human donor with alopecia areata. The DNA sequence is as follows: TGTGCCAGCAGCCCCTACAGATCAACTAATGAAAAACTGTTTTTT. This gives the protein CASSPYRSTNEKLFF.